This is a list of T cell receptor beta chains from one sample in a study of T cells in Graves' hyperthyroidism and ophthalmopathy. TCRdb re-called the multiplex PCR reads through MiXCR, storing one row per CDR3 protein. The sample has about 300,000 distinct CDR3 sequences, roughly an eighth seen once. Sequencing used blood. Receptors originate from a woman aged 35 to 49 with Graves' hyperthyroidism. The CDR3 runs from the conserved cysteine through the conserved F or W. A D gene is named only where the DNA matches it firmly. Clone size appears in some rows only: once, few, many, or a class for an expanded clone.

clone_size	d_call	v_call	j_call	cdr3_nt	cdr3_aa
many	TRBD1	TRBV6-1	TRBJ1-3	TGTGCCAGCAGTGAAACCGGCAGGGGGTATGGAAACACCATATATTTT	CASSETGRGYGNTIYF
few	.	TRBV6-1	TRBJ2-6	TGTGCCATCACAGGGACTGGGGCCAACGTCCTGACTTTC	CAITGTGANVLTF
many	.	TRBV6-1	TRBJ1-5	TGTGCCAGCAGGTCCGGGTTCCAGCCCCAGCATTTT	CASRSGFQPQHF
.	TRBD2	TRBV10-2	TRBJ2-7	TGCGCCAGCAGTCCTCGACTAGCGGGAGTAAATGAGCAGTACTTC	CASSPRLAGVNEQYF
.	TRBD1	TRBV12-3/TRBV12-4	TRBJ1-1	TGTCCCAGCAGTTTTCAGGGGGAGGACACTGACGCTTTCTTT	CPSSFQGEDTDAFF
.	.	TRBV19	TRBJ2-5	TGTGCCAGTACCCCCCAATTGAGCGGCCAAGAGACCCAGTACTTC	CASTPQLSGQETQYF
many	TRBD2	TRBV28	TRBJ2-7	TGTGCCAGCAGTTTAGGGGAGCGGGAGGTCTACGAGCAGTACTTC	CASSLGEREVYEQYF
many	.	TRBV20-1	TRBJ2-7	TGCAGTGCTTTGCCCCCAACTAACCACGAGCAGTACTTC	CSALPPTNHEQYF
.	TRBD2	TRBV20-1	TRBJ2-1	TGCAGTGCAGCTCTAGCGGGAGGTAGGGGCAATGAGCAGTTCTTC	CSAALAGGRGNEQFF
many	.	TRBV3-1	TRBJ2-1	TGTGCCAGCGCCGAACACCCACGGCCGGGTGAGCAGTTCTTC	CASAEHPRPGEQFF
many	TRBD1	TRBV7-9	TRBJ1-1	TGTGCCAGCAGCCCCCGGACAGGGCGGGACACTGAAGCTTTCTTT	CASSPRTGRDTEAFF
.	TRBD1	TRBV5-5	TRBJ2-2	TGTGCCAGCAGCTTGGTTGCAGGGGGACCCGGGGAGCTGTTTTTT	CASSLVAGGPGELFF
many	.	TRBV2	TRBJ2-2	TGTGCCAGCTCCCACAGATCCAACACCGGGGAGCTGTTTTTT	CASSHRSNTGELFF
many	.	TRBV12-3/TRBV12-4	TRBJ1-6	TGTGCCAGCAGTCGGGACAACTATAATTCACCCCTCCACTTT	CASSRDNYNSPLHF
.	.	TRBV6-1	TRBJ1-2	TGTGCCAGCAGAAGAGGTTATGGCTACACCTTC	CASRRGYGYTF
many	TRBD1	TRBV7-3	TRBJ2-1	TGTGCCAGCAGCCAAACAGGGGGTACAGATGAGCAGTTCTTC	CASSQTGGTDEQFF
many	TRBD1	TRBV11-2	TRBJ2-3	TGTGCCAGCAGCGTCAGGGGGCGCGAAATCACAGATACGCAGTATTTT	CASSVRGREITDTQYF
few	.	TRBV10-3	TRBJ1-2	TGTGCCATCAGTGAGACCCCAGGCGGGGGCTACACCTTC	CAISETPGGGYTF
many	TRBD2	TRBV7-6	TRBJ2-1	TGTGCCAGCAGCTGGGGACTAGCGCCATGGAATGAGCAGTTCTTC	CASSWGLAPWNEQFF
many	.	TRBV5-6	TRBJ1-2	TGTGCCAGCAGCCCTTACGCCGGGACAACTAACTATGGCTACACCTTC	CASSPYAGTTNYGYTF
many	.	TRBV25-1	TRBJ2-5	TGTGCCAGCAGTGCACTCCCCGACCCGTGGACTTTAACGGAGACCCAGTACTTC	CASSALPDPWTLTETQYF
many	.	TRBV2	TRBJ2-7	TGTGCCAGCAGTGGGGAGGGGGCGGGCGAGCAGTACTTC	CASSGEGAGEQYF
many	.	TRBV19	TRBJ2-3	TGTGCCAGTAGCAGGATTACAGGAGTTACTAGCACAGATACGCAGTATTTT	CASSRITGVTSTDTQYF
many	.	TRBV5-1	TRBJ2-2	TGCGCCAGCAGCTTGTCGGGAACGAACACCGGGGAGCTGTTTTTT	CASSLSGTNTGELFF
many	.	TRBV6-1	TRBJ2-1	TGTGCCAGCAGAGGGGCCGGGGGATTCAATGAGCAGTTCTTC	CASRGAGGFNEQFF
many	.	TRBV2	TRBJ2-5	TGTGCCAGCAGTGTGACTGCTCAAGAGACCCAGTACTTC	CASSVTAQETQYF
many	.	TRBV7-9	TRBJ2-7	TGTGCCAGCAGCTCCCCCTTTCCCGGCTACGAGCAGTACTTC	CASSSPFPGYEQYF
.	TRBD1	TRBV6-5	TRBJ1-1	TGTGCCAGCAGTTACCCGGACAGGTTAGCTGAAGCTTTCTTT	CASSYPDRLAEAFF
.	.	TRBV7-9	TRBJ2-1	TGTGCCGGCACCCCTCGGCAGGAGCCCTACAATGAGCAGTTCTTC	CAGTPRQEPYNEQFF
few	.	TRBV4-1	TRBJ2-1	TGCGCCAGCAGCCAAGAACAACGAAATGAGCAGTTCTTC	CASSQEQRNEQFF
many	.	TRBV3-1	TRBJ1-1	TGTGCCAGCAGCCAAGTGGCCCGATCCGCGAGAGCTTTCTTT	CASSQVARSARAFF
many	.	TRBV19	TRBJ1-5	TGTGCCAGCATCGACAGTCTATATAGCAATCAGCCCCAGCATTTT	CASIDSLYSNQPQHF
few	.	TRBV20-1	TRBJ2-5	TGCAGTGCTAGAGGGACAGCTAAACAAGAGACCCAGTACTTC	CSARGTAKQETQYF
many	TRBD2	TRBV7-3	TRBJ2-1	TGTGCCAGCAGCTCGGGACTAGCGGGAGAGGATGAGCAGTTCTTC	CASSSGLAGEDEQFF
.	TRBD2	TRBV5-4	TRBJ2-1	TGTGCCAGCAGCCCGGGACTAGCGGGGACTATCTACAATGAGCAGTTCTTC	CASSPGLAGTIYNEQFF
many	.	TRBV27	TRBJ1-2	TGTGCCAGCAGTCTCTACCCGGGCAACTATGGCTACACCTTC	CASSLYPGNYGYTF
many	.	TRBV12-3/TRBV12-4	TRBJ2-7	TGTGCCAGCAGTCCGGACAATCGGTACGAGCAGTACTTC	CASSPDNRYEQYF
many	.	TRBV5-1	TRBJ2-7	TGCGCCAGCAGCCCCTTTGAGGACAGCACCTACGAGCAGTACTTC	CASSPFEDSTYEQYF
few	.	TRBV5-1	TRBJ2-7	TGCGCCAGCGCCCCGGACGGCAGGGGAGGCGAGCAGTACTTC	CASAPDGRGGEQYF
once	TRBD1	TRBV2	TRBJ1-5	TGTGCCAGCAACGACGACAGGGCCTATAGCAATCAGCCCCAGCATTTT	CASNDDRAYSNQPQHF
many	.	TRBV28	TRBJ2-5	TGTGCCAGCAGTTCCCCCTCTGGCGGAGACTACTTC	CASSSPSGGDYF
few	.	TRBV10-3	TRBJ1-4	TGTGCCATCAGTGGTGAGGGGTCGAATGAAAAACTGTTTTTT	CAISGEGSNEKLFF
many	.	TRBV28	TRBJ1-5	TGTGCCAGCAGTTTACTGCGTCAGCCCCAGCATTTT	CASSLLRQPQHF
many	.	TRBV6-1	TRBJ2-1	TGTGCCAGCAGAAGCGGTAGCTCCTACAATGAGCAGTTCTTC	CASRSGSSYNEQFF
many	TRBD2	TRBV11-2	TRBJ2-1	TGTGCCAGCAGCGCTCGGACTAGCATCTACAATGAGCAGTTCTTC	CASSARTSIYNEQFF
many	.	TRBV2	TRBJ2-2	TGTGCCAGCAGTCAGCGGACCCTCGGGGAGCTGTTTTTT	CASSQRTLGELFF
.	TRBD1	TRBV4-2	TRBJ2-6	TGTGCCAGCAGCCTAAGAACAGGGGGCGACGGCTCTGGGGCCAACGTCCTGACTTTC	CASSLRTGGDGSGANVLTF
.	TRBD1	TRBV4-2	TRBJ1-2	TGTGCCAGCAGCCAAGATAGGGACAGGGTTCGCGGCTACACCTTC	CASSQDRDRVRGYTF
few	.	TRBV6-1	TRBJ2-2	TGTGCCAGCAACACAGGGTGGAACACCGGGGAGCTGTTTTTT	CASNTGWNTGELFF
many	TRBD1	TRBV29-1	TRBJ1-2	TGCAGCGTTGATGGGACAGGGGGCGAGATCGGCAGCTATGGCTACACCTTC	CSVDGTGGEIGSYGYTF
many	.	TRBV2	TRBJ1-4	TGTGCCAACCAAGGAGGTTCGGGGACTAATGAAAAACTGTTTTTT	CANQGGSGTNEKLFF
few	TRBD1	TRBV19	TRBJ1-4	TGTGCCAGTGGCCTGGGGACAGGGCCTGAAAAACTGTTTTTT	CASGLGTGPEKLFF
.	TRBD2	TRBV24-1	TRBJ2-3	TGTGCCACCAGTGAACTAGCGCCAACTAGCACAGATACGCAGTATTTT	CATSELAPTSTDTQYF
.	.	TRBV3-1	TRBJ2-4	TGTGCCAGCAGCCAAGGACTCAAAAACATTCAGTACTTC	CASSQGLKNIQYF
.	TRBD2	TRBV7-2	TRBJ2-1	TGTGCCAGCAGCTTAGGTCGACTAGCGGGCCTAAATGAGCAGTTCTTC	CASSLGRLAGLNEQFF
many	.	TRBV28	TRBJ2-7	TGTGCCAGCAGTTTGGCCGCGGGGTACTACGAGCAGTACTTC	CASSLAAGYYEQYF
few	.	TRBV6-1	TRBJ2-7	TGTGCCAGCAGTGAGGTAGGGTCTGGGGGGAACTACGAGCAGTACTTC	CASSEVGSGGNYEQYF